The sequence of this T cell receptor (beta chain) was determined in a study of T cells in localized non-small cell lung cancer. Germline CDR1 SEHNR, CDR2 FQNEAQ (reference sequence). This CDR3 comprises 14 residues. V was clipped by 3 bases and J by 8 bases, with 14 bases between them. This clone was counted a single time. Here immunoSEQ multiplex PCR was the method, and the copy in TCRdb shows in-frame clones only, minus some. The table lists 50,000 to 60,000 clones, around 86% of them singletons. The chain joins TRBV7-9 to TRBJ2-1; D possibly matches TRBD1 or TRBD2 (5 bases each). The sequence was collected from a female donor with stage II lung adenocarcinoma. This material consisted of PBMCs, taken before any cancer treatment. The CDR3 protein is CASSFSGAPDEQFF. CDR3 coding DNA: TGTGCCAGCAGCTTCTCCGGGGCACCCGATGAGCAGTTCTTC. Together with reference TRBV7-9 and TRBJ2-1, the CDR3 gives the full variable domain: DTGVSQNPRHKITKRGQNVTFRCDPISEHNRLYWYRQTLGQGPEFLTYFQNEAQLEKSRLLSDRFSAERPKGSFSTLEIQRTEQGDSAMYLCASSFSGAPDEQFFGPGTRLTVL.